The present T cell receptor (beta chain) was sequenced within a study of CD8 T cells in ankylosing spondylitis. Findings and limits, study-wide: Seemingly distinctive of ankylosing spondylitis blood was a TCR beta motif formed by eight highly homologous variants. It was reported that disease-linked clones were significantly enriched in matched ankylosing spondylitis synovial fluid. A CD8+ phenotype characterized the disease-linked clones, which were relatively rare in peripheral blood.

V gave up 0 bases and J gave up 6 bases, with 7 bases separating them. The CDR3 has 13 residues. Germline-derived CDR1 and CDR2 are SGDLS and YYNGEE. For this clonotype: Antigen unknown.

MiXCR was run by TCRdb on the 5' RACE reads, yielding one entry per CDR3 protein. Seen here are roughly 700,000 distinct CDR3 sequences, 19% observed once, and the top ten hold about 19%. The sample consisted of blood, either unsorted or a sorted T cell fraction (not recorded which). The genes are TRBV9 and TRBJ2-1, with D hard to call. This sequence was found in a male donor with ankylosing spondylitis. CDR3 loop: CASSVASPNEQFF. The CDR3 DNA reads TGTGCCAGCAGCGTAGCAAGCCCCAATGAGCAGTTCTTC.